The 8 T cell receptor beta chains given below trace back to one sample, sequenced in a study of early T cells in non-severe SARS-CoV-2 infection. In TCRdb, the 5' RACE reads were re-called with MiXCR into one record per CDR3 protein. The sample lists around 55,000 distinct CDR3 sequences, about 7.1% occurring once. The sample consisted of whole blood, taken at baseline. The receptors stem from an adult who was a healthcare worker with PCR-confirmed SARS-CoV-2 infection or an uninfected control (not recorded which).

This sequence joins TRBV7-9 and TRBJ1-2, with 7 bases matching TRBD1. There are 14 residues in the CDR3. V shed 0 bases, J shed 4 bases, and the junction held 2 bases outside the gene matches. Germline CDR1 SEHNR, CDR2 FQNEAQ (reference sequence). The CDR3 nucleotides read TGTGCCAGCAGCTTAGCAGGGACAGTCTATGGCTACACCTTC. Translation: CASSLAGTVYGYTF.

At least ten counts were recorded for this clonotype. The genes are TRBV7-9 and TRBJ1-1; 9 nucleotides line up with TRBD1. The V gene's germline CDR1 is SEHNR and CDR2 FQNEAQ (reference sequence). Trimming removed 8 bases from V and 0 bases from J; junction bases left unmatched: 4. The length of the CDR3 is 14 residues. The DNA for the CDR3 is TGTGCCAGCCGCGGGACAGGGATGAACACTGAAGCTTTCTTT. Its translation: CASRGTGMNTEAFF.

There are a few counts of this clonotype. The CDR3 protein is CAIRTAIYEQYF. CDR3 DNA: TGTGCCATACGGACAGCGATCTACGAGCAGTACTTC. The chain has TRBV6-1 and TRBJ2-7; the D gene is possibly TRBD1 (6 bases). V was cut by 10 bases and J by 3 bases, with 13 bases left in between. This CDR3 region has 12 residues. From germline, CDR1 is MNHNS and CDR2 SASEGT.

The V call is TRBV5-1, the J call TRBJ2-3, with D perhaps matching TRBD1 or TRBD2 (5 bases each). This CDR3 comprises 17 residues. The ends were cut back, 0 bases at V and 3 bases at J, with 17 bases in the middle. CDR1 and CDR2 (germline): SGHRS, YFSETQ. CDR3 DNA: TGCGCCAGCAGCTTGGGGCGGACATCAGAGGGGACAGATACGCAGTATTTT. It codes for CASSLGRTSEGTDTQYF. Using reference TRBV5-1 and TRBJ2-3 for the parts outside the CDR3, the full variable domain is KAGVTQTPRYLIKTRGQQVTLSCSPISGHRSVSWYQQTPGQGLQFLFEYFSETQRNKGNFPGRFSGRQFSNSRSEMNVSTLELGDSALYLCASSLGRTSEGTDTQYFGPGTRLTVL.

Only a few counts were recorded for this clonotype. The chain couples TRBV7-9 to TRBJ1-1; the D is unclear. In germline, CDR1 is SEHNR, CDR2 FQNEAQ (reference sequence). The CDR3 is made up of 10 amino acids. V gave up 9 bases and J gave up 4 bases, with 6 bases separating them. This CDR3 is CASQSTEAFF. The CDR3, as DNA: TGTGCCAGTCAGTCCACTGAAGCTTTCTTT.

The chain is built from TRBV5-1 and TRBJ2-5, with D unresolved. The CDR3 has 14 residues. V lost 2 bases and J lost 5, with 13 bases in between. Germline CDR1 is SGHRS and CDR2 is YFSETQ. CDR3 DNA: TGCGCCAGCAGCTTATCGGGCGTAGTGGAGACCCAGTACTTC. The encoded protein is CASSLSGVVETQYF.

The rearrangement uses TRBV28 and TRBJ2-7, with D tentatively TRBD1 (6 bases). CDR1 and CDR2 from the germline V gene are MDHEN and SYDVKM. CDR3 length: 17 residues. Trimming removed 3 bases from V and 4 bases from J, with 22 bases in between. DNA of the CDR3: TGTGCCAGCAGTTTTAGTCTCCATTGGACAGTACAGTACGAGCAGTACTTC. This codes for CASSFSLHWTVQYEQYF.

This clonotype was counted ten times or more. V is TRBV10-3 and J is TRBJ1-2; D ambiguous. Trimming cost V 0 bases and J 8 bases, with 7 bases left between them. Looked up from germline, CDR1 is ENHRY and CDR2 is SYGVKD. The CDR3 is 12 amino acids. The CDR3 DNA follows: TGTGCCATCAGTGAGTCTGCGCTCGGCTACACCTTC. It is translated as CAISESALGYTF.